Listed below are T cell receptor beta chains from one sample, sequenced in a study of blood T cell repertoires in COVID-19. The repertoire was sequenced with immunoSEQ multiplex PCR; TCRdb's copy has only in-frame clones and lacks some. The sample lists 350,000 or so clones; approximately 89% were seen once. The source material was peripheral blood. The source is an older woman with COVID-19, enrolled during active disease. CDR3s include the opening cysteine and the closing phenylalanine or tryptophan. The D gene is left open where the match is weak. A clone size is listed for some rows: how often the clone was seen (once, few, many), or a class if it is expanded.

clone size | D gene | J gene | V gene | CDR3 DNA | CDR3 protein
. | . | TRBJ2-7 | TRBV5-1 | TGCGCCAGCAGCTTGGGCCGGGACGAGCAGTACTTC | CASSLGRDEQYF
. | TRBD2 | TRBJ2-1 | TRBV3-1/TRBV3-2 | TGTGCCAGCAGCCAAGATGTATGGTCGGCGGGGGGGCCGTGGAATGAGCAGTTCTTC | CASSQDVWSAGGPWNEQFF
. | . | TRBJ2-2 | TRBV2 | TGTGCCAGCAGTGGACAAAAGAACACCGGGGAGCTGTTTTTT | CASSGQKNTGELFF
. | TRBD2 | TRBJ2-5 | TRBV5-1 | TGCGCCAGCAGCTTGGAGGCGGGAGGCTGGGAGACCCAGTACTTC | CASSLEAGGWETQYF
. | . | TRBJ1-6 | TRBV10-3 | TGTGCCATCAGTGTTGGTACAAATTCACCCCTCCACTTT | CAISVGTNSPLHF
. | . | TRBJ2-5 | TRBV5-1 | TGCGCCAGCAGCTTGGATCCAAACCAAGAGACCCAGTACTTC | CASSLDPNQETQYF
. | TRBD1 | TRBJ1-2 | TRBV6-5 | TGTGCCAGCAATCCGACAGGGAGCGGTGGCTACACCTTC | CASNPTGSGGYTF
. | TRBD2 | TRBJ2-7 | TRBV7-6 | TGTGCCAGCACTGCGTCTAGCGGGGCCTACGAGCAGTACTTC | CASTASSGAYEQYF
. | . | TRBJ1-4 | TRBV29-1 | TGCAGCGTTGAAGGAGGGGAAAAACTGTTTTTT | CSVEGGEKLFF
. | TRBD1 | TRBJ1-5 | TRBV18 | TGTGCCAGCTCACTAGGAACAGGGGACCATCAGCCCCAGCATTTT | CASSLGTGDHQPQHF
once | TRBD1 | TRBJ1-3 | TRBV9 | TGTGCCAGCAGCGCGGGACAGGGAGGGGGAAACACCATATATTTT | CASSAGQGGGNTIYF
. | TRBD1 | TRBJ1-2 | TRBV10-3 | TGTGCCACCGGACAGGGGTACTATGGCTACACCTTC | CATGQGYYGYTF
. | . | TRBJ1-1 | TRBV28 | TGTGCCAGCGCCGGTCCGGGGAACACTGAAGCTTTCTTT | CASAGPGNTEAFF
. | TRBD1 | TRBJ1-1 | TRBV7-2 | TGTGCCAGCAGCTTAGTCCGTTTGCTGGACAGGGCGAACACTGAAGCTTTCTTT | CASSLVRLLDRANTEAFF
. | TRBD2 | TRBJ2-5 | TRBV19 | TGTGCCAGTAGAGAACTAGCGGGGGCTCAAGAGACCCAGTACTTC | CASRELAGAQETQYF
. | TRBD1 | TRBJ1-1 | TRBV6-6 | TGTGCCAGCAGGATCGTACAGGGGGCGCGCACTGAAGCTTTCTTT | CASRIVQGARTEAFF
. | TRBD1 | TRBJ1-2 | TRBV28 | TGTGCCAGCACCCGGGACAGGGACTATGGCTACACCTTC | CASTRDRDYGYTF
. | . | TRBJ2-2 | TRBV5-1 | TGCGCCAGCAGCCTTCGACAGCTAGCGAACACCGGGGAGCTGTTTTTT | CASSLRQLANTGELFF
. | . | TRBJ1-1 | TRBV9 | TGTGCCAGCAGCGTACTGGGGCTGAACACTGAAGCTTTCTTT | CASSVLGLNTEAFF
. | TRBD2 | TRBJ2-3 | TRBV7-6 | TGTGCCAGCAGCCCTAGCGGTGGGTTTTGGGGTACGCAGTATTTT | CASSPSGGFWGTQYF
. | . | TRBJ2-2 | TRBV2 | TGTGCCAGCTTCCGAGACAGGAACACCGGGGAGCTGTTTTTT | CASFRDRNTGELFF
. | . | TRBJ1-1 | TRBV4-1 | TGCGCCAGCAGCCAAGTAACAGGAAACACTGAAGCTTTCTTT | CASSQVTGNTEAFF
. | TRBD1 | TRBJ1-3 | TRBV28 | TGTGCCAGCAGTCAGACAGGGATCGGAAACACCATATATTTT | CASSQTGIGNTIYF
. | . | TRBJ2-2 | TRBV11-3 | TGTGCCAGCTCCCCTACCAGACAACTAGTCGCCGGGGAGCTGTTTTTT | CASSPTRQLVAGELFF
. | . | TRBJ1-2 | TRBV23-1 | TGCGCCAGCAGTCTAGTGATCTATGGCTACACCTTC | CASSLVIYGYTF
. | TRBD2 | TRBJ2-1 | TRBV29-1 | TGCAGCGTTGAGGAGACTAGCGGGGGGGCACGGTTCTTC | CSVEETSGGARFF
. | . | TRBJ2-3 | TRBV13 | TGTGCCAGCAGCTTACTAAGCAAGGCGGGGCGCACAGATACGCAGTATTTT | CASSLLSKAGRTDTQYF
once | TRBD1 | TRBJ1-2 | TRBV2 | TGTGCCAGCAGCGGACAGGGGGTCGGTGGCTACACCTTC | CASSGQGVGGYTF
. | TRBD1 | TRBJ1-5 | TRBV6-6 | TGTGCCAGCAGTTACCCGACAGGGGGTGCTAATCAGCCCCAGCATTTT | CASSYPTGGANQPQHF
. | TRBD1 | TRBJ1-2 | TRBV5-1 | TGCGCCAGCAGCTCACAGGGGACCTCTAACTATGGCTACACCTTC | CASSSQGTSNYGYTF
. | . | TRBJ2-5 | TRBV29-1 | TGCAGCGTTGGTCGGGAGACCCAGTACTTC | CSVGRETQYF
. | . | TRBJ1-1 | TRBV7-9 | TGTGCCAGCAGCTTCAACAGCCTGGTGGGAGCTTTCTTT | CASSFNSLVGAFF
. | . | TRBJ2-2 | TRBV2 | TGTGCCAGCAGTGGTTTGGCCACCAACACCGGGGAGCTGTTTTTT | CASSGLATNTGELFF
. | TRBD1 | TRBJ1-3 | TRBV19 | TGTGCCAGTAGTGCAGGGGGCGCGGAAGGAAACACCATATATTTT | CASSAGGAEGNTIYF
. | . | TRBJ1-1 | TRBV7-9 | TGTGCCAGCAGCTTGGGCCAGAACACTGAAGCTTTCTTT | CASSLGQNTEAFF
. | TRBD1 | TRBJ2-7 | TRBV3-1/TRBV3-2 | TGTGCCAGCAGGGGGGCGGGACAGGGGTTATCTCAGCAGTACTTC | CASRGAGQGLSQQYF
. | . | TRBJ1-1 | TRBV7-9 | TGTGCCAGCAGCTTAGGGCAGTCAAACACTGAAGCTTTCTTT | CASSLGQSNTEAFF
. | TRBD2 | TRBJ2-3 | TRBV4-2 | TGTGCCAGCACCCCACGGCTGGGCTTAGCGGGGAGCACGGATACGCAGTATTTT | CASTPRLGLAGSTDTQYF